Listed below are T cell receptor beta chains from one sample, sequenced in a study of T cell changes during pregnancy in multiple sclerosis. Repertoires were generated with immunoSEQ multiplex PCR, while TCRdb's copy carries only in-frame clones and drops some. Here the sample spans 40,000 to 45,000 clones, about 90% being singletons. The sequenced sample was CD4+ T cells from peripheral blood mononuclear cells, obtained before pregnancy. Source of these receptors: a female donor with multiple sclerosis, enrolled in a pregnancy study. Both conserved end residues are part of each CDR3. Fields, in order: D gene, J gene, V gene, clone size, CDR3 protein, CDR3 DNA. D genes are given only for firm matches. Rows give clone size only sometimes, using once, few, many, or a class for an expanded clone.

D gene: .
J gene: TRBJ1-2
V gene: TRBV25-1
clone size: .
CDR3 protein: CASSELAAFDGYTF
CDR3 DNA: TGTGCCAGCAGTGAATTAGCGGCGTTTGATGGCTACACCTTC

D gene: .
J gene: TRBJ1-1
V gene: TRBV27
clone size: once
CDR3 protein: CASSPVPLAWDTEAFF
CDR3 DNA: TGTGCCAGCAGCCCAGTCCCGTTAGCATGGGACACTGAAGCTTTCTTT

D gene: .
J gene: TRBJ1-2
V gene: TRBV5-5
clone size: .
CDR3 protein: CASSLSRGNYGYTF
CDR3 DNA: TGTGCCAGCAGCTTGTCCCGGGGTAACTATGGCTACACCTTC

D gene: .
J gene: TRBJ1-2
V gene: TRBV6-6
clone size: .
CDR3 protein: CASVPGSNYGYTF
CDR3 DNA: TGTGCCAGCGTACCCGGGAGTAACTATGGCTACACCTTC

D gene: .
J gene: TRBJ1-5
V gene: TRBV19
clone size: few
CDR3 protein: CASSLGQYSNQPQHF
CDR3 DNA: TGTGCCAGTAGCTTGGGGCAGTATAGCAATCAGCCCCAGCATTTT

D gene: .
J gene: TRBJ2-5
V gene: TRBV5-6
clone size: once
CDR3 protein: CASSLGGVETQYF
CDR3 DNA: TGTGCCAGCAGCTTGGGCGGGGTGGAGACCCAGTACTTC

D gene: .
J gene: TRBJ1-1
V gene: TRBV11-2
clone size: .
CDR3 protein: CASSFRAEAFF
CDR3 DNA: TGTGCCAGCAGCTTTAGAGCTGAAGCTTTCTTT

D gene: .
J gene: TRBJ1-3
V gene: TRBV2
clone size: .
CDR3 protein: CASSPGPSGNTIYF
CDR3 DNA: TGTGCCAGCAGCCCAGGGCCGTCTGGAAACACCATATATTTT

D gene: TRBD1
J gene: TRBJ1-2
V gene: TRBV19
clone size: .
CDR3 protein: CASKTGDYGYTF
CDR3 DNA: TGTGCCAGTAAGACAGGGGACTATGGCTACACCTTC

D gene: .
J gene: TRBJ2-3
V gene: TRBV27
clone size: .
CDR3 protein: CASGRDSYTQYF
CDR3 DNA: TGTGCCAGCGGCAGGGACTCTTATACGCAGTATTTT

D gene: TRBD1
J gene: TRBJ1-5
V gene: TRBV6-1
clone size: .
CDR3 protein: CASMATGVRGQPQHF
CDR3 DNA: TGTGCCAGCATGGCGACAGGGGTCCGGGGTCAGCCCCAGCATTTT

D gene: .
J gene: TRBJ2-1
V gene: TRBV5-6
clone size: .
CDR3 protein: CASSFEGQVNAGEQFF
CDR3 DNA: TGTGCCAGCAGCTTTGAAGGGCAGGTCAACGCGGGTGAGCAGTTCTTC

D gene: .
J gene: TRBJ2-3
V gene: TRBV7-2
clone size: .
CDR3 protein: CASSFGSGTSGTDTQYF
CDR3 DNA: TGTGCCAGCAGCTTTGGCTCCGGGACTTCTGGCACAGATACGCAGTATTTT

D gene: TRBD2
J gene: TRBJ2-5
V gene: TRBV9
clone size: .
CDR3 protein: CASSVAGGQGRETQYF
CDR3 DNA: TGTGCCAGCAGCGTAGCGGGGGGTCAGGGCAGGGAGACCCAGTACTTC

D gene: TRBD1
J gene: TRBJ2-1
V gene: TRBV19
clone size: .
CDR3 protein: CASTRGQGNEQFF
CDR3 DNA: TGTGCCAGTACACGAGGACAGGGGAATGAGCAGTTCTTC

D gene: TRBD1
J gene: TRBJ1-4
V gene: TRBV11-2
clone size: .
CDR3 protein: CASSPLGRGHEKLFF
CDR3 DNA: TGTGCCAGCAGCCCCTTGGGCAGGGGGCACGAAAAACTGTTTTTT

D gene: TRBD2
J gene: TRBJ2-1
V gene: TRBV2
clone size: .
CDR3 protein: CASSARLAANEQFF
CDR3 DNA: TGTGCCAGCAGTGCCCGGCTAGCGGCCAATGAGCAGTTCTTC

D gene: .
J gene: TRBJ2-5
V gene: TRBV19
clone size: .
CDR3 protein: CASSRGQVETQYF
CDR3 DNA: TGTGCCAGTAGCCGGGGACAAGTGGAGACCCAGTACTTC

D gene: TRBD2
J gene: TRBJ2-3
V gene: TRBV4-2
clone size: .
CDR3 protein: CASSQGGSTSSTDTQYF
CDR3 DNA: TGTGCCAGCAGCCAGGGGGGGTCCACCAGCAGCACAGATACGCAGTATTTT

D gene: .
J gene: TRBJ1-5
V gene: TRBV7-2
clone size: .
CDR3 protein: CASSFSGVQPQHF
CDR3 DNA: TGTGCCAGCAGCTTTTCAGGGGTCCAGCCCCAGCATTTT

D gene: TRBD2
J gene: TRBJ2-2
V gene: TRBV7-7
clone size: .
CDR3 protein: CASSPRSLAGGTNTGELFF
CDR3 DNA: TGTGCCAGCAGCCCGAGATCACTAGCGGGGGGGACTAACACCGGGGAGCTGTTTTTT

D gene: .
J gene: TRBJ2-7
V gene: TRBV5-1
clone size: .
CDR3 protein: CASRRIQGDEQYF
CDR3 DNA: TGCGCCAGCAGACGGATTCAGGGCGACGAGCAGTACTTC

D gene: .
J gene: TRBJ1-1
V gene: TRBV7-8
clone size: .
CDR3 protein: CASSLVSGNTEAFF
CDR3 DNA: TGTGCCAGCAGCTTAGTTTCGGGGAACACTGAAGCTTTCTTT

D gene: .
J gene: TRBJ2-2
V gene: TRBV6-1
clone size: .
CDR3 protein: CASSENLINTGELFF
CDR3 DNA: TGTGCCAGCAGTGAAAACCTAATTAACACCGGGGAGCTGTTTTTT

D gene: .
J gene: TRBJ1-2
V gene: TRBV11-2
clone size: few
CDR3 protein: CASSLEPGQPPNYGYTF
CDR3 DNA: TGTGCCAGCAGCTTAGAGCCCGGACAACCTCCTAACTATGGCTACACCTTC

D gene: TRBD1
J gene: TRBJ2-3
V gene: TRBV7-9
clone size: .
CDR3 protein: CASSFRQGETDTQYF
CDR3 DNA: TGTGCCAGCAGCTTCCGACAGGGAGAAACAGATACGCAGTATTTT

D gene: TRBD2
J gene: TRBJ2-3
V gene: TRBV7-7
clone size: once
CDR3 protein: CASSPTSGAGTDTQYF
CDR3 DNA: TGTGCCAGCAGCCCCACTAGCGGGGCGGGCACAGATACGCAGTATTTT

D gene: .
J gene: TRBJ2-7
V gene: TRBV2
clone size: .
CDR3 protein: CASSGGLGGYEQYF
CDR3 DNA: TGTGCCAGCAGTGGGGGACTGGGAGGCTACGAGCAGTACTTC

D gene: TRBD2
J gene: TRBJ2-1
V gene: TRBV27
clone size: .
CDR3 protein: CASSLSSLAGNNEQFF
CDR3 DNA: TGTGCCAGCAGTTTATCGAGCCTAGCGGGGAACAATGAGCAGTTCTTC

D gene: .
J gene: TRBJ2-7
V gene: TRBV2
clone size: .
CDR3 protein: CASSVLGGYEQYF
CDR3 DNA: TGTGCCAGCAGTGTACTAGGGGGCTACGAGCAGTACTTC

D gene: .
J gene: TRBJ1-1
V gene: TRBV5-1
clone size: few
CDR3 protein: CASNIGQQKNTEAFF
CDR3 DNA: TGCGCCAGCAACATCGGACAGCAGAAGAACACTGAAGCTTTCTTT